The clone carrying this TCR beta chain occurred many times. The data were taken from a study of T-cell memory formation after mild COVID-19. Each CDR3 protein is one row after TCRdb ran MiXCR on the 5' RACE reads. Of roughly 550,000 distinct CDR3 sequences in the sample, about 20% were seen once. V gave up 4 bases and J gave up 7 bases; unmatched junction bases: 16. CDR1 and CDR2 (germline): SGHRS, YFSETQ. CDR3 length equals 18 residues. The genes are TRBV5-1 and TRBJ2-2; TRBD2 matches at 10 bases. Sequencing was performed on PBMCs or a T cell subset sorted from them (not recorded which). The receptor was derived from an adult woman who had mild COVID-19 (a few samples of this study predate the infection). Cell type and time point are not known. CDR3 region: CASSLLPGAGGPIGELFF. In DNA form, the CDR3 reads TGCGCCAGCAGCCTACTCCCCGGAGCGGGGGGGCCGATCGGGGAGCTGTTTTTT. The whole variable domain, remainder taken from reference TRBV5-1 and TRBJ2-2, is KAGVTQTPRYLIKTRGQQVTLSCSPISGHRSVSWYQQTPGQGLQFLFEYFSETQRNKGNFPGRFSGRQFSNSRSEMNVSTLELGDSALYLCASSLLPGAGGPIGELFFGEGSRLTVL.